This T cell receptor (beta chain) is from a study of pediatric ulcerative colitis. During colonoscopy, one to two rectal pinch biopsies were collected. This clone was found a few times. Its antigen remains unknown. Study observations and caveats: Rectal pinch biopsies may have included blood-derived T cells, especially in patients with overt colitis. This repertoire reflects total lymphocytes rather than subpopulations like regulatory T cells. Blood-rectal clonal overlap within each person was significantly higher in ulcerative colitis patients than controls.

Germline V gene sequence: CDR1 MGHDK, CDR2 SYGVNS. Losses at the gene ends were 2 bases for V and 7 bases for J; bases not matched to a gene: 6. The CDR3 is 15 amino acids. Data came from immunoSEQ multiplex PCR; TCRdb stores just in-frame clones and leaves some out. The table lists around 13,000 clones, more than 70% of them singletons, with 4.5% in the top ten. The chain joins TRBV25-1 to TRBJ2-1, with 9 bases fitting TRBD1. This TCR was sampled from a boy aged 10-17 years who was a control in a study of pediatric ulcerative colitis. The sequencing input was gut tissue. The CDR3 region is CASSEPDRGWNEQFF. The CDR3 nucleotides are TGTGCCAGCAGTGAACCCGACAGGGGGTGGAATGAGCAGTTCTTC.